The 11 T cell receptor beta chains listed next were all sequenced from one sample in a study of patients and donors after allogeneic stem cell transplantation. Using its own MiXCR run on the RT-PCR reads, TCRdb lists one record per CDR3 protein. The sample contains about 400,000 distinct CDR3 sequences, approximately 16% of which appear only once. Sequenced material: blood, either unsorted or a sorted T cell fraction (not recorded which). Source of these receptors: a human donor who was either an allogeneic HSCT recipient or a stem cell or donor lymphocyte infusion donor (not recorded which). It is not recorded whose cells these are; they may come from a transplant donor.

This clonotype appeared a few times. The J gene is TRBJ2-2, the V gene TRBV2, with TRBD1 as a possible D gene (5 bases). V was pared by 8 bases and J by 7 bases, with 17 bases between. The CDR3 has 14 amino acids. Germline V gene data show CDR1 as SNHLY and CDR2 as FYNNEI. CDR3 amino acids: CASGTGPKSGELFF. Here the CDR3 DNA reads TGTGCCAGCGGCACAGGTCCGAAAAGCGGGGAGCTGTTTTTT.

The rearrangement joins TRBV20-1 to TRBJ2-5, with a weak D call TRBD2 (6 bases). The CDR3 contains 13 residues. Germline CDR1 DFQATT, CDR2 SNEGSKA (reference sequence). Trimming left V 6 bases short and J 3 bases short, with 14 bases between. CDR3 residues: CSAYGTSKETQYF. The CDR3, as DNA: TGCAGTGCCTACGGGACTTCTAAAGAGACCCAGTACTTC.

Only a few counts were recorded for this clonotype. The rearrangement joins TRBV7-3 to TRBJ2-2; 8 bases fit TRBD1. V gave up 1 base and J gave up 5 bases; unmatched junction bases: 3. The CDR3 covers 15 residues. The germline V gene encodes CDR1 SGHTA and CDR2 FQGTGA. The CDR3 loop reads CASSLNQGATGELFF. The CDR3, as DNA: TGTGCCAGCAGCTTAAACCAGGGGGCGACCGGGGAGCTGTTTTTT.

This clonotype appeared a few times. This chain joins TRBV5-1 and TRBJ2-1; 9 bases are shared with TRBD2. With V trimmed by 4 bases and J by 4 bases, 6 bases remained unmatched. The CDR3 loop spans 15 amino acids. In germline, CDR1 is SGHRS, CDR2 YFSETQ. CDR3 amino acids: CASSLTSGPYNEQFF. The CDR3 DNA sequence: TGCGCCAGCAGCCTTACTAGCGGGCCTTACAATGAGCAGTTCTTC.

Many counts were recorded for this clonotype. The chain joins TRBV29-1 to TRBJ2-5; D might be TRBD2 (5 bases). The CDR3 is 12 amino acids. Trimming left V 4 bases short and J 5 bases short, with 11 bases between. The germline gives CDR1 SQVTM, CDR2 ANQGSEA. The CDR3 region has the DNA TGCAGCGTTGTGCGGGCCCAGGAGACCCAGTACTTC. Amino acid sequence: CSVVRAQETQYF.

The chain employs TRBV12-3 or TRBV12-4 and TRBJ1-3; D is ambiguous. The CDR3 runs to 14 residues. Trimming took 7 bases from V and 4 from J, leaving 14 bases between them. Written as DNA, the CDR3 is TGTGCCAGCACCCTCGAGACGCTAGGAAACACCATATATTTT. Encoded protein: CASTLETLGNTIYF.

The chain uses TRBV2 and TRBJ1-1; TRBD1 matches 7 bases. Germline V lookup: CDR1 SNHLY, CDR2 FYNNEI. Unmatched junction bases numbered 7, after V lost 6 bases and J lost 0 bases. This CDR3 contains 15 residues. The DNA for the CDR3 is TGTGCCAGCAGGGAACAGGGGATCCTGAACACTGAAGCTTTCTTT. As protein: CASREQGILNTEAFF.

The genes are TRBV28 and TRBJ2-7; 8 bases match TRBD1. The V gene end was trimmed by 3 bases and the J gene end by 7 bases; junction bases not matched to a gene: 11. The CDR3 extends over 15 amino acids. CDR1 and CDR2 (germline): MDHEN, SYDVKM. Here the CDR3 reads CASSFLGTGMREQYF. The CDR3 DNA sequence: TGTGCCAGCAGTTTCCTCGGGACAGGTATGAGGGAGCAGTACTTC.

V and J are TRBV12-5 and TRBJ1-1, with D uncertain. The V gene lost 2 bases and the J gene lost 1 base, with 5 bases spanning the gap. Germline V gene lookup returns CDR1 LGHNT and CDR2 FRNRAP. This CDR3 has 13 amino acids. This chain's CDR3 is CASGLYTNTEAFF. The DNA for the CDR3 is TGTGCTAGTGGTTTGTATACGAACACTGAAGCTTTCTTT.

The rearrangement uses TRBV29-1 and TRBJ2-3; 13 bases match TRBD2. V lost 3 bases and J lost 5; bases outside the gene matches: 2. The CDR3 loop spans 14 amino acids. CDR1 is SQVTM, CDR2 ANQGSEA, per germline. CDR3 DNA: TGCAGCGTTGACACTAGCGGGGGGGGAGATACGCAGTATTTT. Translating it yields CSVDTSGGGDTQYF.

There are a few counts of this clonotype. V is TRBV4-2 and J is TRBJ2-7; no reliable D call. V lost 0 bases and J lost 5, with 14 bases in between. Per germline, CDR1 LGHNA and CDR2 YNFKEQ. The CDR3 spans 15 residues. CDR3 protein: CASSQEVLLHHEQYF. CDR3 in DNA: TGTGCCAGCAGCCAAGAGGTTCTGCTTCATCACGAGCAGTACTTC.